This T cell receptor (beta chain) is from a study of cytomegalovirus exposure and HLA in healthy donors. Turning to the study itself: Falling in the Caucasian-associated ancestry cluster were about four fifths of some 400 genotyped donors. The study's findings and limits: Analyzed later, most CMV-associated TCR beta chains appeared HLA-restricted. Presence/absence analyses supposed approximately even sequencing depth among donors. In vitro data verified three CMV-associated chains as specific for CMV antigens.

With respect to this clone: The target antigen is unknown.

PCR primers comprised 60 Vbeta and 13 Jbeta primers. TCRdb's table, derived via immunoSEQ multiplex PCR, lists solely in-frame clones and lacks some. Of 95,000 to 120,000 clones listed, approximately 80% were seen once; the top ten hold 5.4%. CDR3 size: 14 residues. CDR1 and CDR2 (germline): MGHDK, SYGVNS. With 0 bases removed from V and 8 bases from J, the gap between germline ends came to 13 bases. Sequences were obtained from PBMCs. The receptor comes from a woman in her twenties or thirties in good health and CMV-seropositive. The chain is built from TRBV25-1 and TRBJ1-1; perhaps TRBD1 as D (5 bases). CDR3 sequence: CASSEYTQGREAFF. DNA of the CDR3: TGTGCCAGCAGTGAATATACCCAGGGCAGGGAAGCTTTCTTT. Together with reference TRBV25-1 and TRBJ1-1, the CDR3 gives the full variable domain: EADIYQTPRYLVIGTGKKITLECSQTMGHDKMYWYQQDPGMELHLIHYSYGVNSTEKGDLSSESTVSRIRTEHFPLTLESARPSHTSQYLCASSEYTQGREAFFGQGTRLTVV.